Listed here is a single TCR beta chain. The antigen this receptor binds is unknown. No base quality values were provided; no much bigger clone lies one nucleotide off. Dithiothreitol, EDTA incubations and collagenase D digestion were used to isolate intraepithelial and lamina propria lymphocytes from graft specimens. Bulk TCR-beta sequencing was performed on serial intestinal graft biopsy specimens collected as late as 600 days after transplant. The junction shows trimming of 5 bases on V and 2 bases on J, and the gene matches do not reach 15 bases of it. The germline V gene gives CDR1 as SGHNT and CDR2 as YENEEA. From the cysteine through the phenylalanine, the CDR3 covers 19 amino acids. The DNA shown is the 57-base CDR3, in frame from base 1. Receptor amplification or capture employed the immunoSEQ multiplex PCR assay. Adaptive Biotechnologies carried out high-throughput TCR-beta CDR3 sequencing of genomic DNA for most patients. As for the authors' bioinformatics: TCR sequencing data were retrieved from Adaptive's ImmunoSEQ software for 15 to 20 patients, whereas three other patients were processed with MiXCR and VDJtools. CDR3 nucleotide sequences shared between donor and recipient were removed because their origin could not be assigned. To be classed as alloreactive, a clone needed at least 2-fold expansion over unstimulated cells and a minimum CFSE-low frequency of 0.002% (template counts) or 0.001% (read counts). A clone was considered mappable if detected in the sequenced pre-transplant spleen, lymph node, or MLR CFSE-low populations of the donor or recipient. Cumulative frequency of alloreactive clones was calculated as a percentage of all sequences weighted by copy number. TCRdb holds this immuneACCESS table with in-frame rearrangements only. Some clones are missing; in checked studies, unresolved V genes explain under half, and the rest has no known cause. V and J calls and clone size are as listed in that table; D and trimming were resolved from the DNA. In all, the sample holds 50,000 to 75,000 clones, and around nine tenths of those were seen once. The ten largest clonotypes hold 1.5% to 2% of the sample.

The data originate from a study of graft-versus-host responses after intestinal transplantation (dated by TCRdb to the early 2020s). As for the study more broadly: The transplants that recipients got were multivisceral, liver-intestinal, or isolated intestinal. All recipients received anti-thymocyte globulin induction followed by maintenance tacrolimus and steroids for approximately 3 years. Bulk TCR-beta CDR3 sequencing was used to track graft-versus-host and host-versus-graft alloreactive T cell clones in the graft, circulation and bone marrow after intestinal transplantation. To identify alloreactive clones, pre-transplant mixed lymphocyte reaction products were sequenced and compared with unstimulated pre-transplant donor and recipient T cells. A cohort of approximately 24 intestinal transplant recipients, including one retransplant, was enrolled, and a few patients lacking pretransplant specimens were excluded. Donor T cell macrochimerism was defined as a peak of at least 4% donor T cells among recipient peripheral blood mononuclear cells. Samples from three later patients were sequenced in-house on an Illumina MiSeq with MiXCR processing rather than by the commercial service.

Results and caveats for the whole study, not just this receptor: High GvH to HvG T cell clonal ratios were observed in the allografts of patients with donor T cell macrochimerism. Early after transplant, declines in HvG clones were associated with peak levels of circulating GvH clones. GvH clones were found in recipient bone marrow, and some of the GvH clones appeared earlier in ileal mucosa or blood, which is consistent with an intestinal mucosal origin. The conclusions were limited by the relatively low number and heterogeneity of the intestinal transplant patients.

The sequencing here drew on ileum tissue, taken roughly 54 weeks after transplant. The chain is encoded by TRBV11-3 joined to TRBJ1-3, with TRBD1 identical over 10 junction bases. The origin of this receptor is a human patient who received an intestinal transplant, so some T cells may come from the graft donor. The CDR3 reads as follows: CASSGPWTGGMGAGNTIYF. The nucleotides are TGTGCCAGCAGCGGACCCTGGACAGGGGGAATGGGGGCTGGAAACACCATATATTTT.